This note documents a single T cell receptor beta chain sequence. Looked up from germline, CDR1 is MDHEN and CDR2 is SYDVKM. This CDR3 comprises 14 residues. V was trimmed by 7 bases and J by 5 bases, leaving 15 bases between them. Authors' analysis steps: Nucleated cell number was recorded as an estimate derived from reference gene primer amplification. Profiled with immunoSEQ multiplex PCR; TCRdb holds only in-frame clones, not every one. V and J calls and clone size come straight from that table; D and trimming were deduced from the DNA. The sample includes 70,000 to 90,000 clones, under 80% of them seen just once. This entry belongs to a study of blood T cell repertoires in COVID-19. About the study: Specimens from acute and convalescent COVID-19 originated in the United States, Italy and Spain. In each case, the material was cDNA or gDNA derived from T cells, B-cell-depleted T cells, or PBMCs.

The clonotype originates from a human donor with acute or convalescent COVID-19. The donor label of this sample is uncertain. Source material: peripheral blood. V gene TRBV28 combines with J gene TRBJ1-5, with D possibly being TRBD1 (5 bases). The CDR3 coding sequence is TGTGCCAGCAACTCCGGGGGTGTGGATCAGCCCCAGCATTTT. Amino acids: CASNSGGVDQPQHF.